Presented here are 11 T cell receptor beta chains from one specimen sequenced in a study of T cell changes during pregnancy in multiple sclerosis. Here immunoSEQ multiplex PCR was the method, and the copy in TCRdb shows in-frame clones only, minus some. The table includes around 78,000 clones, 93% detected once. The input for sequencing was peripheral blood, taken in the second trimester of pregnancy. These receptors were obtained from a female donor with multiple sclerosis, enrolled in a pregnancy study.

The chain employs TRBV2 and TRBJ1-1; D is unclear. Germline CDR1 is SNHLY and CDR2 is FYNNEI. Trimming shortened V by 6 bases and J by 1 base, and 24 bases separated the two germline ends. This CDR3 region has 18 residues. CDR3: CASRLARRGSKPNTEAFF. For the CDR3, the DNA is TGTGCCAGCAGGTTAGCCCGCCGTGGGTCTAAACCGAACACTGAAGCTTTCTTT.

The genes are TRBV5-1 and TRBJ2-1; 11 positions agree with TRBD2. Germline assignment: CDR1 SGHRS and CDR2 YFSETQ. V shed 6 bases, J shed 6 bases, and the junction held 8 bases outside the gene matches. This CDR3 region has 15 residues. The CDR3 DNA reads as TGCGCCAGCAAACTAATTAGCGGGGGGGCCAATGAGCAGTTCTTC. Protein product: CASKLISGGANEQFF.

This clone was picked up one time. The rearrangement uses TRBV6-5 and TRBJ1-2; 7 bases agree with TRBD1. V shed 5 bases, J shed 6 bases, and the junction held 12 bases outside the gene matches. This CDR3 comprises 15 residues. Germline V gene data show CDR1 as MNHEY and CDR2 as SVGAGI. The DNA for the CDR3 is TGTGCCAGCAGTCCCGGGACAGTCGTGGGACATGGCTACACCTTC. Amino acid sequence: CASSPGTVVGHGYTF.

The rearrangement joins TRBV9 to TRBJ2-1; D is possibly TRBD2 (5 bases). The CDR3 sequence is 15 residues long. The germline gives CDR1 SGDLS, CDR2 YYNGEE. The germline V and J ends were trimmed by 4 bases and 2 bases, with 13 bases remaining between them. In DNA, the CDR3 is TGTGCCAGCAGCCTTGAGGGCTCTACCTACAATGAGCAGTTCTTC. It yields the protein CASSLEGSTYNEQFF.

This chain joins TRBV29-1 and TRBJ2-7; TRBD2 is a possible D gene (6 bases). The V end was cut by 3 bases, the J end by 5 bases, with 14 bases between. Per germline, CDR1 SQVTM and CDR2 ANQGSEA. CDR3 length: 13 amino acids. The CDR3 here is CSVDRDSTNEQYF. CDR3 DNA: TGCAGCGTTGACCGGGACTCTACAAACGAGCAGTACTTC.

The chain carries TRBV5-4 and TRBJ2-2; D perhaps matches TRBD1 (6 bases). The V gene's germline CDR1 is SGHNT and CDR2 YYREEE (reference sequence). Trimming took off 4 bases at V and 6 bases at J, with 16 bases between the two ends. The CDR3 extends over 15 amino acids. CDR3 sequence (DNA): TGTGCCAGCAGCCCGCAACAGGGATTCCCCGGGGAGCTGTTTTTT. Its protein is CASSPQQGFPGELFF.

The chain recombines TRBV6-1 with TRBJ2-3, with D possibly matching TRBD1 (5 bases). The germline CDR1 and CDR2 sequences are MNHNS and SASEGT. V was trimmed by 6 bases and J by 2 bases, leaving 9 bases between them. The CDR3 is 13 residues long. The CDR3 coding sequence is TGTGCCAGCAGCAGGGAATACACAGATACGCAGTATTTT. This sequence encodes CASSREYTDTQYF.

V and J are TRBV15 and TRBJ1-2; D is ambiguous. The CDR3 consists of 12 residues. Trimming took 3 bases from V and 8 from J, leaving 10 bases between them. From germline, CDR1 is LNHNV and CDR2 YYDKDF (reference sequence). This chain's CDR3 is CATSRSLLGYTF. CDR3 coding DNA: TGTGCCACCAGCAGGTCACTTTTAGGCTACACCTTC. Full variable domain (missing parts from reference TRBV15 and TRBJ1-2): DAMVIQNPRYQVTQFGKPVTLSCSQTLNHNVMYWYQQKSSQAPKLLFHYYDKDFNNEADTPDNFQSRRPNTSFCFLDIRSPGLGDTAMYLCATSRSLLGYTFGSGTRLTVV.

The rearrangement joins TRBV27 to TRBJ2-3, with TRBD1 matching over 10 bases. The CDR3 totals 13 residues. CDR1 is MNHEY and CDR2 is SMNVEV in the germline V gene (reference sequence). V dropped 8 bases and J dropped 3; count of bases not matched to a gene: 2. This chain's CDR3 is CASGTGVTDTQYF. The CDR3 coding sequence is TGTGCCAGCGGGACAGGGGTAACAGATACGCAGTATTTT.

The genes are TRBV4-1 and TRBJ2-1; 10 nucleotides line up with TRBD1. The CDR3 runs 16 residues. Looked up from germline, CDR1 is MGHRA and CDR2 is YSYEKL. V lost 4 bases, J lost 9 bases, and 12 bases stayed unmatched. The CDR3 DNA sequence: TGCGCCAGCAGCCCTCGGGACAGGGGAATCGCGGGTGAGCAGTTCTTC. This encodes CASSPRDRGIAGEQFF.

J is TRBJ2-7 and V is TRBV6-7; 10 positions match TRBD2. TRBV6-7 is an ORF; its function is uncertain. This CDR3 contains 13 residues. J gave up 2 bases and V 9 bases, and 4 bases lay outside the gene matches. The CDR3 nucleotides are TGTGCCAGTCTAGCGGGGGCCCCCTACGAGCAGTACTTC. Its translation is CASLAGAPYEQYF.